These 32 T cell receptor beta chains originate from one sample sequenced in a study of blood T cell repertoires in COVID-19. The assay was immunoSEQ multiplex PCR, and TCRdb's table has in-frame clones only and misses some. The sample holds approximately 350,000 clones; 89% are singletons and the top ten take about 1.2%. The sample consisted of peripheral blood. Source of these receptors: a man aged 35 to 55 with acute or convalescent COVID-19.

The J gene is TRBJ1-4, the V gene TRBV7-6; D is undetermined. This CDR3 contains 15 residues. The ends were cut back, 1 base at V and 8 bases at J, with 14 bases in the middle. Germline CDR1 reads SGHVS; CDR2 reads FNYEAQ. The CDR3 protein is CASSLVAGLSEKLFF. The CDR3 DNA sequence: TGTGCCAGCAGCTTAGTGGCGGGGTTGAGCGAAAAACTGTTTTTT.

The rearrangement uses TRBV28 and TRBJ2-7; 10 bases are shared with TRBD2. The trim removed 5 bases at V and 3 bases at J, leaving 7 bases unmatched. Germline V gene sequence: CDR1 MDHEN, CDR2 SYDVKM. This CDR3 has 15 residues. This CDR3 is CASSQSLAGVYEQYF. DNA of the CDR3: TGTGCCAGCAGTCAATCTCTAGCGGGAGTCTACGAGCAGTACTTC.

The chain links TRBV3-1 (or the pseudogene TRBV3-2) to TRBJ1-1; 12 bases match TRBD1. V gave up 3 bases and J gave up 0 bases; unmatched junction bases: 2. This CDR3 contains 16 residues. Germline V gene data show CDR1 as LGHDT and CDR2 as YNNKEL (reference sequence). CDR3 residues: CASSQGTGGLNTEAFF. The CDR3 nucleotides are TGTGCCAGCAGCCAGGGGACAGGGGGCTTGAACACTGAAGCTTTCTTT.

The V call is TRBV12-5, the J call TRBJ2-7; TRBD1 matches at 10 bases. Trimming took 4 bases from V and 4 from J; bases not matched to a gene: 10. The CDR3 runs to 16 residues. In germline, CDR1 is LGHNT, CDR2 FRNRAP. The CDR3 region is CASGWGQTGGPYEQYF. CDR3 DNA sequence: TGTGCTAGTGGTTGGGGCCAGACAGGGGGCCCGTACGAGCAGTACTTC.

The CDR3 reads CASTTGTTNTGELFF. The CDR3, as DNA: TGTGCCAGTACTACCGGGACTACCAACACCGGGGAGCTGTTTTTT. J is TRBJ2-2 and V is TRBV19; 7 bases line up with TRBD2. This CDR3 spans 15 amino acids. Germline lookup yields CDR1 LNHDA and CDR2 SQIVND (reference sequence). V was pared by 7 bases and J by 2 bases, with 7 bases of the junction left unmatched.

The gene calls are TRBV6-2 or TRBV6-3 and TRBJ1-2, with TRBD1 identical over 8 bases. The germline gives CDR1 MNHEY, CDR2 SVGEGT. The CDR3 extends over 13 amino acids. V lost 5 bases to trimming and J lost 2 bases; unmatched junction nucleotides: 1. The CDR3 nucleotides are TGTGCCAGCAGTAGGACAGGGAACTATGGCTACACCTTC. It specifies CASSRTGNYGYTF.

This sequence joins TRBV7-2 and TRBJ2-7, with 9 bases that match TRBD2. V shed 3 bases and J 5 bases; nucleotides not matched to a gene: 17. The CDR3 loop spans 18 amino acids. Germline CDR1 reads SGHTA; CDR2 reads FQGNSA. The CDR3 spells CASSFGFDVASGIDEQYF. In DNA form, the CDR3 reads TGTGCCAGCAGCTTTGGATTCGACGTGGCTAGCGGGATCGACGAGCAGTACTTC.

This clone showed up just once. The chain links TRBV3-1 (or the pseudogene TRBV3-2) to TRBJ2-1, with a possible D match to TRBD2 (7 bases). The CDR3 is 16 residues long. CDR1 and CDR2 (germline): LGHDT, YNNKEL (reference sequence). V lost 4 bases and J 6 bases, leaving 19 bases between the germline ends. The CDR3 region is CASSRPGGGHGNEQFF. The CDR3 DNA is TGTGCCAGCAGCCGGCCTGGGGGGGGGCACGGCAATGAGCAGTTCTTC.

The chain joins TRBV11-2 to TRBJ2-3, with 10 bases lining up with TRBD1. This CDR3 is 15 amino acids long. Germline values: CDR1 SGHAT, CDR2 FQNNGV. V was clipped by 6 bases and J by 7 bases; unmatched bases: 10. The CDR3 nucleotides read TGTGCCAGCAGTTTCGGGACAGGGGTTTCACATACGCAGTATTTT. It encodes CASSFGTGVSHTQYF.

The V call is TRBV6-5, the J call TRBJ1-5; 7 nucleotides align to TRBD1. The junction had 4 bases not matched to a gene; V was cut back by 5 bases and J by 6 bases. This CDR3 comprises 13 residues. Germline V gives CDR1 MNHEY, CDR2 SVGAGI. CDR3 DNA: TGTGCCAGCAGTCCGACAGGGTCTCAGCCCCAGCATTTT. Translated: CASSPTGSQPQHF.

This chain uses TRBV28 with TRBJ2-1; a weak D match, TRBD2 (6 bases). Trimming shortened V by 8 bases and J by 3 bases, and 20 bases separated the two germline ends. CDR3 length equals 16 residues. Germline values: CDR1 MDHEN, CDR2 SYDVKM. The CDR3 here is CASAGYTGEGYNEQFF. Here the CDR3 DNA reads TGTGCCAGCGCAGGGTATACGGGAGAGGGCTACAATGAGCAGTTCTTC.

The CDR3 spells CASSQEGLSTDTQYF. In DNA form, the CDR3 reads TGCGCCAGCAGCCAAGAGGGCCTTTCCACAGATACGCAGTATTTT. The J gene is TRBJ2-3, the V gene TRBV4-1; D is unclear. The germline gives CDR1 MGHRA, CDR2 YSYEKL. This CDR3 is built from 15 residues. V was pared by 0 bases and J by 2 bases, with 9 bases between.

This clone appeared a single time. The chain couples TRBV5-1 to TRBJ1-1; D call uncertain. V lost 1 base, J lost 7 bases, and 14 bases lay in between. Germline CDR1 and CDR2: SGHRS and YFSETQ. The CDR3 runs to 14 residues. The CDR3 is CASSLSGVRNEAFF. In DNA form, the CDR3 reads TGCGCCAGCAGCTTGTCCGGGGTTAGGAATGAAGCTTTCTTT.

The chain employs TRBV7-2 and TRBJ2-2; no definite D call. The CDR3 sequence is 16 residues long. Per germline, CDR1 SGHTA and CDR2 FQGNSA. V gave up 0 bases and J gave up 2 bases, with 10 bases separating them. DNA for the CDR3: TGTGCCAGCAGCTTAGCAGGCGGTGGTAACACCGGGGAGCTGTTTTTT. Translating it yields CASSLAGGGNTGELFF.

The genes are TRBV21-1 and TRBJ2-1; the table's TRBD2 call for D was not verified on the DNA. TRBV21-1 is termed a pseudogene. The CDR3 loop spans 15 amino acids. CDR3 residues: CASSARSTSYNEQFF. Here the CDR3 DNA reads TGTGCCAGCAGCGCTCGGTCTACTTCCTACAATGAGCAGTTCTTC.

The chain combines TRBV14 with TRBJ2-1, with 10 bases that match TRBD2. CDR1 and CDR2 from the germline V gene are SGHDN and FVKESK. V shed 2 bases, J shed 7 bases, and the junction held 8 bases outside the gene matches. The CDR3 is 16 residues long. The DNA of the CDR3 is TGTGCCAGCAGCCAATTTAGCGGGAGGTTTTGGAATGAGCAGTTCTTC. It translates to CASSQFSGRFWNEQFF.

This clone was counted between two and nine times. The rearrangement links TRBV19 to TRBJ2-5, with 12 bases identical to TRBD2. J lost 5 bases, V lost 10 bases, and 11 bases had no gene match. This CDR3 spans 15 amino acids. CDR1 is LNHDA and CDR2 is SQIVND in the germline V gene (reference sequence). The CDR3 DNA sequence: TGTGCCACCAAACTAGCGGGAGGCCTCGGGGAGACCCAGTACTTC. It translates to CATKLAGGLGETQYF.

The V call is TRBV6-2 or TRBV6-3, the J call TRBJ2-2; D is perhaps TRBD1 (6 bases). Germline V gives CDR1 MNHEY, CDR2 SVGEGT. The V and J ends lost 0 bases and 1 base respectively, with 12 bases between them. CDR3 size: 17 residues. The CDR3 sequence: CASSYSRGLVNTGELFF. The CDR3 DNA reads as TGTGCCAGCAGTTACTCTAGGGGGTTGGTGAACACCGGGGAGCTGTTTTTT.

The gene calls are TRBV28 and TRBJ2-5; possible D gene TRBD1, 5 bases. The CDR3 loop spans 14 amino acids. Germline loops: CDR1 MDHEN, CDR2 SYDVKM. V lost 7 bases to trimming and J lost 2 bases, with 14 bases between them. In DNA, the CDR3 is TGTGCCAGCAAGGGGCAGGGAATTCAAGAGACCCAGTACTTC. Translated, it gives CASKGQGIQETQYF.

V is TRBV11-3 and J is TRBJ2-7; TRBD2 aligns across 9 bases. The CDR3 totals 17 residues. CDR1 SGHNT and CDR2 YENEEA come from the germline V gene. The junction had 12 bases not matched to a gene; V was cut back by 1 base and J by 5 bases. CDR3 region: CASSLGRLAGIYDEQYF. The CDR3 bases are TGTGCCAGCAGCTTAGGACGCCTAGCGGGAATCTACGACGAGCAGTACTTC.

The gene calls are TRBV7-8 and TRBJ1-1; the D is unclear. V was pared by 7 bases and J by 2 bases, with 14 bases between. The CDR3 spans 14 residues. In germline, CDR1 is SGHVS, CDR2 FQNEAQ. The CDR3 spells CASTRGEANTEAFF. For the CDR3, the DNA is TGTGCCAGCACCCGCGGGGAGGCCAACACTGAAGCTTTCTTT.

The V and J genes are TRBV6-5 and TRBJ2-5, with a weak D call TRBD2 (6 bases). The CDR3 has 13 amino acids. The V gene lost 6 bases and the J gene lost 5 bases, with 13 bases spanning the gap. The germline gives CDR1 MNHEY, CDR2 SVGAGI. CDR3 bases: TGTGCCAGCAGCGAGGGGCGGGACGAGACCCAGTACTTC. Protein product: CASSEGRDETQYF.

The chain joins TRBV27 to TRBJ2-1; 9 nucleotides match TRBD2. The CDR3 covers 19 residues. J was trimmed by 0 bases and V by 2 bases; bases with no gene match: 11. CDR1 and CDR2 from the germline V gene are MNHEY and SMNVEV (reference sequence). CDR3 coding DNA: TGTGCCAGCAGTTTACGGCTAGCGGGGCCGACGAGCTCCTACAATGAGCAGTTCTTC. Translated: CASSLRLAGPTSSYNEQFF.

The rearrangement joins TRBV5-1 to TRBJ2-7; D may be TRBD2 (6 bases). The V gene lost 4 bases and the J gene lost 2 bases, with 16 bases spanning the gap. This CDR3 contains 15 residues. In germline, CDR1 is SGHRS, CDR2 YFSETQ. This CDR3 reads CASSRGTAPTYEQYF. In DNA, the CDR3 is TGCGCCAGCAGCCGCGGGACCGCCCCCACCTACGAGCAGTACTTC.

CDR3 amino acids: CASSSGTRRAEAFF. For the CDR3, the DNA is TGTGCCAGCAGTTCCGGGACTAGGAGGGCTGAAGCTTTCTTT. J is TRBJ1-1 and V is TRBV2; possible D gene TRBD1, 5 bases. This CDR3 has 14 amino acids. Germline CDR1 reads SNHLY; CDR2 reads FYNNEI. The ends were cut back, 5 bases at V and 6 bases at J, with 16 bases in the middle. The full variable domain, completed using reference TRBV2 and TRBJ1-1, is EPEVTQTPSHQVTQMGQEVILRCVPISNHLYFYWYRQILGQKVEFLVSFYNNEISEKSEIFDDQFSVERPDGSNFTLKIRSTKLEDSAMYFCASSSGTRRAEAFFGQGTRLTVV.

The rearrangement uses TRBV5-6 and TRBJ1-5; D ambiguous. Per the germline V gene, CDR1 is SGHDT and CDR2 is YYEEEE. CDR3 length equals 13 residues. The V end lost 0 bases, the J end lost 6 bases, and 7 bases lay between the germline ends. The CDR3 nucleotides are TGTGCCAGCAGCTTGGGTACTACTCAGCCCCAGCATTTT. Its translation: CASSLGTTQPQHF.

Written as DNA, the CDR3 is TGTGCCAGCAGCCAAGAAAGACGCGTAGAGGACAGGGGCTACGAGCAGTACTTC. Protein product: CASSQERRVEDRGYEQYF. The chain joins TRBV14 to TRBJ2-7, with 9 bases lining up with TRBD1. The V segment lost 0 bases and the J segment 3 bases; nucleotides outside the gene matches: 12. The CDR3 is made up of 18 amino acids. In germline, CDR1 is SGHDN, CDR2 FVKESK.

This clone was seen a single time. The chain links TRBV5-6 to TRBJ2-3; D is uncertain. V was clipped by 2 bases and J by 4 bases, with 5 bases between them. This CDR3 is 12 amino acids long. CDR1 and CDR2 (germline): SGHDT, YYEEEE. Here the CDR3 DNA reads TGTGCCAGCAGCTTCGGGTCAGATACGCAGTATTTT. Protein: CASSFGSDTQYF.

This rearrangement joins TRBV9 to TRBJ1-4; 8 bases are shared with TRBD1. After removal of 7 bases from V and 2 bases from J, the junction contained 7 bases not matched to a gene. CDR1 is SGDLS and CDR2 is YYNGEE in the germline V gene. The length of the CDR3 is 15 residues. The CDR3 bases are TGTGCCAGCTCCGGACAGGGCTTCACTAATGAAAAACTGTTTTTT. This translates into CASSGQGFTNEKLFF. The full variable domain, with the rest looked up from reference TRBV9 and TRBJ1-4, is DSGVTQTPKHLITATGQRVTLRCSPRSGDLSVYWYQQSLDQGLQFLIQYYNGEERAKGNILERFSAQQFPDLHSELNLSSLELGDSALYFCASSGQGFTNEKLFFGSGTQLSVL.

The chain is built from TRBV29-1 and TRBJ1-1; 11 nucleotides line up with TRBD1. V shed 7 bases, J shed 4 bases, and the junction held 8 bases outside the gene matches. The CDR3 covers 14 residues. Per the germline V gene, CDR1 is SQVTM and CDR2 is ANQGSEA. Here the CDR3 DNA reads TGCAGCGGGGGTACCGGGACAGGGGGCACTGAAGCTTTCTTT. It is translated as CSGGTGTGGTEAFF.

V is TRBV29-1 and J is TRBJ2-3, with D perhaps TRBD1 (6 bases). The CDR3 covers 13 residues. Trimming cost V 3 bases and J 1 base, with 8 bases left between them. Germline V gives CDR1 SQVTM, CDR2 ANQGSEA. The CDR3 DNA sequence: TGCAGCGTTGATCCAGGGGGCACAGATACGCAGTATTTT. This sequence encodes CSVDPGGTDTQYF.

J is TRBJ2-5 and V is TRBV19; weak D call: TRBD2 (6 bases). V lost 3 bases to trimming and J lost 5 bases, with 16 bases between them. The length of the CDR3 is 15 residues. CDR1 and CDR2 (germline): LNHDA, SQIVND (reference sequence). This CDR3 reads CASSIRSRAGETQYF. DNA for the CDR3: TGTGCCAGTAGTATTAGATCGCGGGCGGGGGAGACCCAGTACTTC.